This T cell receptor beta chain was identified in a study of control samples from healthy donors and cancer patients. CDR3 length: 16 residues. Trimming removed 3 bases from V and 5 bases from J, with 16 bases in between. The germline CDR1 and CDR2 sequences are MGHRA and YSYEKL. Sequencing used immunoSEQ multiplex PCR; TCRdb keeps in-frame clones, though not all of them. The data hold about 58,000 clones, with 90% observed a single time. The receptor was derived from a man aged 60 to 75 with colorectal cancer. The J gene is TRBJ1-4, the V gene TRBV4-1; a possible D gene is TRBD1 (5 bases). Material: PBMCs. CDR3 loop: CASSHDMDGGNEKLFF. CDR3 coding DNA: TGCGCCAGCAGCCACGACATGGACGGGGGGAATGAAAAACTGTTTTTT.